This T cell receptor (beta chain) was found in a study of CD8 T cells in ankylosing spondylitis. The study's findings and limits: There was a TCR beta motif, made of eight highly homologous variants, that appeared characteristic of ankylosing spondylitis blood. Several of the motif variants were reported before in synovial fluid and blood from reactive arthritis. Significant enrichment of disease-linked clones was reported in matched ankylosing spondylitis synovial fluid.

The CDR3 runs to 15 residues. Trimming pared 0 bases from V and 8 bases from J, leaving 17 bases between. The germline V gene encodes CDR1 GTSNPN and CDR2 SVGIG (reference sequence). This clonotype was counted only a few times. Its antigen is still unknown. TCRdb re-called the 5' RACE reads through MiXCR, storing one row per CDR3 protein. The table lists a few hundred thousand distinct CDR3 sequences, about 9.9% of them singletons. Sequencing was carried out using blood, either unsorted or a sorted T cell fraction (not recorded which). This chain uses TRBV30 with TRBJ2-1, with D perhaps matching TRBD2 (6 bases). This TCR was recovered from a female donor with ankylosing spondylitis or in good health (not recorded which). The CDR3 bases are TGTGCCTGGAGTGTATTTGGCGGGGAAATGGATGAGCAGTTCTTC. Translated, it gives CAWSVFGGEMDEQFF.